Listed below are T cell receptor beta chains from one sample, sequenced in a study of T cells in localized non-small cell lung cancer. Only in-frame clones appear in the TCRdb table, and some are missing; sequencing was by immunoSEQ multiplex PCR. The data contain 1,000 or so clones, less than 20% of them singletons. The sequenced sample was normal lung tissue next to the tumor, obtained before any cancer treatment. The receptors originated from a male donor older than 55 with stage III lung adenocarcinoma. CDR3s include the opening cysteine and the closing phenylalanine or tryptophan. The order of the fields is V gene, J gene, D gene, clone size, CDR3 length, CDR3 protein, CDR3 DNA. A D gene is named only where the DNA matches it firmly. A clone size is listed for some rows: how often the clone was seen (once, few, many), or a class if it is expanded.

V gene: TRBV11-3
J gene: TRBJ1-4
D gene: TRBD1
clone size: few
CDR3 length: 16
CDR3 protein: CASSSLPGQINEKLFF
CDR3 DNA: TGTGCCAGCAGCTCACTGCCGGGACAGATTAATGAAAAACTGTTTTTT

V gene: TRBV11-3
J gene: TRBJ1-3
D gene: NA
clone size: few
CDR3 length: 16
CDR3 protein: CASSLDQGIDGNTIYF
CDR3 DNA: TGTGCCAGCAGCTTAGATCAGGGGATAGATGGAAACACCATATATTTT

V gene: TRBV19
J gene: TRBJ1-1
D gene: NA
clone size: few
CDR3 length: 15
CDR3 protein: CASSIKDSMNTEAFF
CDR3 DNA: TGTGCCAGTAGTATTAAAGACAGCATGAACACTGAAGCTTTCTTT

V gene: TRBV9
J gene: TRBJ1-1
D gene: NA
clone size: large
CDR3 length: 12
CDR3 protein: CASSLSNTEAFF
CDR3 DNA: TGTGCCAGCAGTCTATCGAACACTGAAGCTTTCTTT

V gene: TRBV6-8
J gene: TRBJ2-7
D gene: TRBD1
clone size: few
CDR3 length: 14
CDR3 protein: CASSRDRGFGEQYF
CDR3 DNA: TGTGCCAGCAGTAGGGACAGGGGGTTTGGCGAGCAGTACTTC

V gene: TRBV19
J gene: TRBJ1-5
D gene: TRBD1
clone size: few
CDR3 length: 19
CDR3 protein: CASSIKATGAGVRNQPQHF
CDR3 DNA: TGTGCCAGTAGTATTAAGGCTACAGGGGCAGGGGTACGCAATCAGCCCCAGCATTTT

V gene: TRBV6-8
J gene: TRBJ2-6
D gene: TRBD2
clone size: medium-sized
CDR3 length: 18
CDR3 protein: CAIRRRTSGDSGANVLTF
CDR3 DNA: TGTGCCATCAGGAGACGGACTAGCGGGGACTCTGGGGCCAACGTCCTGACTTTC

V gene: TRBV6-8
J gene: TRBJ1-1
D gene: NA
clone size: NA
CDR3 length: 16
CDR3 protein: CAIKSGAGHMNTEAFF
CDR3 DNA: TGTGCCATCAAATCGGGAGCGGGACACATGAACACTGAAGCTTTCTTT

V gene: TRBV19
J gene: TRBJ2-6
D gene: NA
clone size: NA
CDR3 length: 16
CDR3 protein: CASINPGRSGANVLTF
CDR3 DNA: TGTGCCAGTATTAACCCCGGTCGCTCTGGGGCCAACGTCCTGACTTTC

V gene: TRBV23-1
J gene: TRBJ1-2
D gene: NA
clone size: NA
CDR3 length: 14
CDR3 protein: CASSQDAFRGGYTF
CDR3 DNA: TGCGCCAGCAGCCAAGACGCCTTTCGGGGCGGCTACACCTTC

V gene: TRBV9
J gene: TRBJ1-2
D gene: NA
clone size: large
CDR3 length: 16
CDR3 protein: CASSVESVARPWGYTF
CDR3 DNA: TGTGCCAGCAGCGTAGAATCAGTGGCCCGCCCTTGGGGCTACACCTTC

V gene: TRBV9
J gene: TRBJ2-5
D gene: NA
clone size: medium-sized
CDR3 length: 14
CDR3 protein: CASSPRLGSETQYF
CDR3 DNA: TGTGCCAGCAGCCCCCGACTAGGATCGGAGACCCAGTACTTC

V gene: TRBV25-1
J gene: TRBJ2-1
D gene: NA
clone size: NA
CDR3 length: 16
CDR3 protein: CASSEGSVLGHNEQFF
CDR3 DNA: TGTGCCAGCAGTGAAGGATCCGTACTGGGTCACAATGAGCAGTTCTTC

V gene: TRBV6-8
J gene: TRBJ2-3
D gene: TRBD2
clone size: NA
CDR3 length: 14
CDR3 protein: CASTSGTVTDTQYF
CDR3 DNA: TGTGCCAGCACAAGCGGGACTGTCACAGATACGCAGTATTTT

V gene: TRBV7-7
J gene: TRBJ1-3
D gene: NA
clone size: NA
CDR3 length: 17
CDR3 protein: CASSFTGPTSSGNTIYF
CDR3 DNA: TGTGCCAGCAGCTTTACAGGGCCCACCTCCTCTGGAAACACCATATATTTT

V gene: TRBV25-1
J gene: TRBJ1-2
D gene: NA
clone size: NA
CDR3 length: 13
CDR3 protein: CASSQAGNYGYTF
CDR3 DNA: TGTGCCAGCAGTCAAGCAGGGAACTATGGCTACACCTTC

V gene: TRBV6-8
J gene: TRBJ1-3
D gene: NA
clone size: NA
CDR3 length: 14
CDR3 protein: CASSDLWGGGTIYF
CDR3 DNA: TGTGCCAGCAGTGACTTGTGGGGGGGAGGCACCATATATTTT

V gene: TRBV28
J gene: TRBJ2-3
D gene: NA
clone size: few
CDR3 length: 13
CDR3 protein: CASRGGSTDTQYF
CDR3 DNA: TGTGCCAGCAGGGGGGGCTCCACAGATACGCAGTATTTT

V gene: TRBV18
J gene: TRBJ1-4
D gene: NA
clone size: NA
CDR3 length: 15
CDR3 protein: CASSLRQGSNEKLFF
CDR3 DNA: TGTGCCAGCTCCCTCAGGCAGGGGAGTAATGAAAAACTGTTTTTT